The rows below give T cell receptor beta chains drawn from one sample of a study of shared T cell receptors in the human thymus. Produced via immunoSEQ multiplex PCR; TCRdb's table is partial and in-frame only. The sample shows 600,000 to 900,000 clones, roughly 85% of them seen only once. The same data also contributed to another study, on human thymus T cells.

The sequencing input was thymocytes. Receptors originate from a girl under two years old with a congenital heart defect. CDR3s include the opening cysteine and the closing phenylalanine or tryptophan. The order of the fields is J gene, V gene, CDR3 protein.

TRBJ1-5 TRBV28 CASRPGQGPLNQPQHF
TRBJ2-4 TRBV27 CASSSFRGGGNIQYF
TRBJ2-2 TRBV4-2 CASSQEGVLGTLNTGELFF
TRBJ1-2 TRBV4-1 CASSQERDTGGRMNGYTF
TRBJ1-2 TRBV4-3 CASSQRPGQGRRTPNYGYTF
TRBJ2-7 TRBV5-1 CASSGQVLYEQYF
TRBJ1-6 TRBV28 CASSFPDGGGNSPLHF
TRBJ2-3 TRBV5-1 CASSLAVHTDTQYF
TRBJ2-1 TRBV28 CASSPSYRGRKGKDEQFF
TRBJ2-3 TRBV6-5 CASSVSSGGPDTQYF
TRBJ2-4 TRBV4-3 CASSRGLKSNIQYF
TRBJ1-1 TRBV2 CASSVTVGDMSTEAFF
TRBJ1-2 TRBV2 CASSARDRGRVNYGYTF
TRBJ1-2 TRBV27 CASSPPTGYGYTF
TRBJ1-2 TRBV7-6 CASSSGTNGYTF
TRBJ1-1 TRBV29-1 CSVGTRYHEAFF
TRBJ2-7 TRBV19 CASSIERGKPYEQYF
TRBJ1-2 TRBV6-1 CASTPGGQGASGYTF
TRBJ1-3 TRBV4-1 CASSPSALNVPRVYSGNTIYF
TRBJ1-1 TRBV4-1 CASSQSMAGWHTEAFF
TRBJ2-5 TRBV5-1 CASSRRRSGSQETQYF
TRBJ2-6 TRBV5-1 CASSWGRFRGGANVLTF
TRBJ1-5 TRBV5-5 CASSLQGINSNQPQHF
TRBJ1-2 TRBV9 CASRAPRDRAIPNYGYTF
TRBJ1-6 TRBV7-2 CASSRQGKNSPLHF
TRBJ2-7 TRBV11-2 CASSLGGRTGESYEQYF
TRBJ2-3 TRBV6-5 CASSTNDREITQYF
TRBJ2-1 TRBV7-9 CASSLKQRGSYNEQFF
TRBJ2-5 TRBV14 CASSSPSGQGIQETQYF
TRBJ2-1 TRBV5-1 CASSTKRGGPYNEQFF
TRBJ2-2 TRBV6-1 CASSEIQGPTNTGELFF
TRBJ1-2 TRBV28 CATLTGDLGYTF
TRBJ2-6 TRBV7-9 CASSNTGTGISSGANVLTF
TRBJ1-2 TRBV6-5 CASRPPQGRGYTF
TRBJ1-4 TRBV28 CASSLLGGENEKLFF
TRBJ1-5 TRBV5-5 CASSSHRDSNQPQHF
TRBJ1-5 TRBV27 CASSQGPGLPQHF
TRBJ1-6 TRBV7-6 CASSPDRGQSPLHF